This T cell receptor (beta chain) is from a study of blood T cell repertoires in COVID-19. The repertoire was sequenced with immunoSEQ multiplex PCR; TCRdb's copy has only in-frame clones and lacks some. The sample consists of some 180,000 clones, 70% to 90% of them appearing once. This sequence originates from a middle-aged man with active or convalescent COVID-19. The material sequenced was peripheral blood.

In DNA form, the CDR3 reads TGTGCCAGTATTAGGACAGGGGTGGGAAACACCATATATTTT. Translating gives CASIRTGVGNTIYF. J is TRBJ1-3 and V is TRBV19; 9 nucleotides align to TRBD1. The CDR3 runs to 14 residues. From germline, CDR1 is LNHDA and CDR2 SQIVND (reference sequence). The junction had 5 bases not matched to a gene; V was cut back by 7 bases and J by 4 bases.